The entry below gives a single TCR beta chain sequence along with its context. The sample belongs to a study of T cell responses to AZD1222 COVID-19 vaccine. Sequencing was performed with immunoSEQ multiplex PCR; in TCRdb, only in-frame clones are kept and a portion is missing. Among about 110,000 clones, about 90% were seen once, and the ten largest hold roughly 5.6%. Germline values: CDR1 LGHNA, CDR2 YSLEER. The V gene lost 4 bases and the J gene lost 5 bases, with 32 bases spanning the gap. There are 20 residues in the CDR3. The source was peripheral blood, collected 28 days after the second AZD1222 dose. The sequence derives from an adult who received the AZD1222 COVID-19 vaccine. The chain carries TRBV4-3 and TRBJ1-2; TRBD1 might be the D (5 bases). The CDR3 region is CASSPAGGRFSRPGGYGYTF. The CDR3 nucleotides read TGCGCCAGCAGCCCAGCGGGGGGTAGGTTTAGCCGGCCCGGAGGGTATGGCTACACCTTC.